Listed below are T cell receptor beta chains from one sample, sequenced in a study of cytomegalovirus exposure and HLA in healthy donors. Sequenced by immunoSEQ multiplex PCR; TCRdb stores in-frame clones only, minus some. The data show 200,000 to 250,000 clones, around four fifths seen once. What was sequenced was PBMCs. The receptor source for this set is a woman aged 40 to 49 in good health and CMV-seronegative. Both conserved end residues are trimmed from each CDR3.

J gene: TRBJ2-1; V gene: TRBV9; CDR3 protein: ASSASGSSYNEQF
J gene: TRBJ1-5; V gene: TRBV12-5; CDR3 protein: ASREQGMDNQPQH
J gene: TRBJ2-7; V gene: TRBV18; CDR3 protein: ASSPEGRHSYEQY
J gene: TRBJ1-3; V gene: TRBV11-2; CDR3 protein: ASSSGQLAGNTIY
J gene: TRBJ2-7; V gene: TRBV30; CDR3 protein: AWSPGGRYEQY
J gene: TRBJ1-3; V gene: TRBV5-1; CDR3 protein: ASSLEQGPIY
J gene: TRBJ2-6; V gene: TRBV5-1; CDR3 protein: ASSSGSGANVLT
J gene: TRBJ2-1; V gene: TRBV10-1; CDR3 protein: ASSTATSGSDEQF
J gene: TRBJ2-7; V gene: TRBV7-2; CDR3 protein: ASSLEGWAGVEQY
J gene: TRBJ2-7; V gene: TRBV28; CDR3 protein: ASSFLSQGPPTYEQY
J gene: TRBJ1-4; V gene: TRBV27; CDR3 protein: ASSPLTGWNEKLF
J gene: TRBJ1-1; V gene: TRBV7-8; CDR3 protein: ASSPTGTLNTEAF
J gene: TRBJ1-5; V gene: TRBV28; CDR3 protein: ASRQGTNQPQH
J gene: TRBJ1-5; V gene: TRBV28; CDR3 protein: ASSTTGQGIHQPQH
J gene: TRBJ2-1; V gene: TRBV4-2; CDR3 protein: ASSQDSPETSGRNEQF
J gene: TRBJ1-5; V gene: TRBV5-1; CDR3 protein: ASTPSLGGGSQPQH
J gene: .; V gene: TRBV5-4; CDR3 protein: ATERSGINPSYEQY
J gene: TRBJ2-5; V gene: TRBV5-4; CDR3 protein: ASSFDRDRETQY
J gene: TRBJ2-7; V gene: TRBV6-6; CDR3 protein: ASSLRGAPLGEQY
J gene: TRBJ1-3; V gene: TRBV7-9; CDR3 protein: ASSGQGSPGNTIY
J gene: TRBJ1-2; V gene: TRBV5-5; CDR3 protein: ASSLATGTGELYGYT
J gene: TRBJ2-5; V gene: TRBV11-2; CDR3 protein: ASSLSRETQY
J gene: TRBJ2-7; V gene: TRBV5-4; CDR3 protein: ASSFPGGSYEQY
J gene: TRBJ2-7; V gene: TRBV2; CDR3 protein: ASSLQGAGYEQY
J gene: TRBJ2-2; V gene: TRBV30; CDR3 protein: AWSVAFLGGGTGELF
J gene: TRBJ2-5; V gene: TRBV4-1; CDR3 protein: ASSQGDRERETQY
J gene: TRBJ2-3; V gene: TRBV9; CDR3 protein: ASSEGVWNTDTQY